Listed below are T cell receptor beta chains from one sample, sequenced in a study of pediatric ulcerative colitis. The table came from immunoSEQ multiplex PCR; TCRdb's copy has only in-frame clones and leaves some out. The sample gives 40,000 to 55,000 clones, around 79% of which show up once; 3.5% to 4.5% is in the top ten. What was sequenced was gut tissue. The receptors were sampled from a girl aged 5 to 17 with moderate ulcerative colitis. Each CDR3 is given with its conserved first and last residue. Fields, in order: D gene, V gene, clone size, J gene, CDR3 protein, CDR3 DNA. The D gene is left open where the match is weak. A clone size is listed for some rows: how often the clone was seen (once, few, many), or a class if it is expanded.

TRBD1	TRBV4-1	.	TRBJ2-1	CASSQVMLARGTGAYNEQFF	TGCGCCAGCAGCCAAGTAATGCTAGCGAGGGGGACAGGGGCATACAATGAGCAGTTCTTC
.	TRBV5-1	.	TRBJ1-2	CASSLDGSGYTF	TGCGCCAGCAGCTTGGACGGGAGCGGCTACACCTTC
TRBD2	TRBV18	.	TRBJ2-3	CASSPGVGSGNGGDTQYF	TGTGCCAGCTCACCGGGCGTGGGTAGCGGGAATGGTGGAGATACGCAGTATTTT
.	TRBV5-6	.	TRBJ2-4	CASSLGLGAVQYF	TGTGCCAGCAGCTTGGGCCTGGGGGCAGTTCAGTACTTC
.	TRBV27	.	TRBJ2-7	CASSFSVSYEQYF	TGTGCCAGCAGTTTTTCGGTTTCCTACGAGCAGTACTTC
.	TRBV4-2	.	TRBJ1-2	CASSPDKGWGYTF	TGTGCCAGCAGCCCCGACAAAGGCTGGGGCTACACCTTC
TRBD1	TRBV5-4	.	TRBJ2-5	CASSHRLDRGQKTQYF	TGTGCCAGCAGCCACCGTTTGGACAGGGGGCAAAAGACCCAGTACTTC
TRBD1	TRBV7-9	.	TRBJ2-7	CASEQGAKDEQYF	TGTGCCAGCGAACAGGGGGCGAAAGACGAGCAGTACTTC
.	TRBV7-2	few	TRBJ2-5	CASKKAGAETQYF	TGTGCCAGCAAGAAAGCAGGGGCAGAGACCCAGTACTTC
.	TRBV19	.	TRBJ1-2	CASSISFTSDGYTF	TGTGCCAGTAGTATTTCGTTCACCTCAGATGGCTACACCTTC
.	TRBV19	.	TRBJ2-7	CASSITADTYEQYF	TGTGCCAGTAGTATAACGGCGGACACCTACGAGCAGTACTTC
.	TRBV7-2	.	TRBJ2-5	CASSRIPMVGGETQYF	TGTGCCAGCAGTCGAATCCCGATGGTAGGTGGAGAGACCCAGTACTTC
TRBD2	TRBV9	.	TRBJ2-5	CASSGTSGGAETQYF	TGTGCCAGCAGCGGGACTAGCGGGGGGGCAGAGACCCAGTACTTC
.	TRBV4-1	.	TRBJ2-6	CASSRIGGSGANVLTF	TGCGCCAGCAGCCGCATAGGGGGTTCTGGGGCCAACGTCCTGACTTTC
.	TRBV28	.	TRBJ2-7	CASTTSLDEQYF	TGTGCCAGCACCACCAGTTTGGACGAGCAGTACTTC
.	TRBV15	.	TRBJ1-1	CATSRDGSRRTEAFF	TGTGCCACCAGCAGAGATGGTTCTCGACGGACTGAAGCTTTCTTT
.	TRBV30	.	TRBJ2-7	CAWSPSRYEQYF	TGTGCCTGGAGCCCCTCTCGGTACGAGCAGTACTTC
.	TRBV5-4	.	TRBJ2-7	CASSSRDRGYEQYF	TGTGCCAGCAGCTCCCGGGACCGAGGCTACGAGCAGTACTTC
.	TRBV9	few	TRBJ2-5	CASSVVSGQETQYF	TGTGCCAGCAGCGTAGTAAGCGGCCAAGAGACCCAGTACTTC
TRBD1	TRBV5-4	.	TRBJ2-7	CASRTGTGEYEQYF	TGTGCCAGCAGAACCGGGACAGGGGAGTACGAGCAGTACTTC
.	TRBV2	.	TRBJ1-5	CASSEDRAARWPQHF	TGTGCCAGCAGTGAAGATCGGGCGGCCCGGTGGCCCCAGCATTTT
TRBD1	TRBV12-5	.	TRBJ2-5	CASGGTGETQYF	TGTGCTAGTGGTGGGACAGGAGAGACCCAGTACTTC
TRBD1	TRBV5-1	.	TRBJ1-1	CASSNGQAGLNTEAFF	TGCGCCAGCAGCAATGGACAGGCAGGCTTGAACACTGAAGCTTTCTTT
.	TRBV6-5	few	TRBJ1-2	CASSYRHNYGYTF	TGTGCCAGCAGTTACCGACATAACTATGGCTACACCTTC
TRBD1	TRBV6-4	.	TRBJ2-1	CASSEQGYNEQFF	TGTGCCAGCAGCGAACAGGGGTACAATGAGCAGTTCTTC
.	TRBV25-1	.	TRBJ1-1	CATTLQGGTEAFF	TGTGCCACCACACTACAGGGAGGCACTGAAGCTTTCTTT
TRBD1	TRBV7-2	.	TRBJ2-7	CASSFSPGQGTEQYF	TGTGCCAGCAGCTTCTCCCCGGGACAGGGCACCGAGCAGTACTTC
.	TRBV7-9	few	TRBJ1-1	CASSLTGLNTEAFF	TGTGCCAGCAGCTTAACAGGCTTGAACACTGAAGCTTTCTTT
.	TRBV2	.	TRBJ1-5	CASSPDSLNQPQHF	TGTGCCAGCAGCCCCGACAGTCTCAATCAGCCCCAGCATTTT
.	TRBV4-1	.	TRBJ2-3	CASSTLLRQHRYTQYF	TGCGCCAGCAGCACCCTCTTGCGACAGCATCGTTATACGCAGTATTTT
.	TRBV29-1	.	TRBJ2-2	CSARASDVTGELFF	TGCAGCGCCAGGGCGAGTGATGTCACCGGGGAGCTGTTTTTT
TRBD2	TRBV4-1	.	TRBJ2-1	CASSQDPPSGSSYNEQFF	TGCGCCAGCAGCCAAGATCCCCCTAGCGGGAGCTCCTACAATGAGCAGTTCTTC
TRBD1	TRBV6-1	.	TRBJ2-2	CATTGQRSTGELFF	TGTGCCACCACGGGACAGCGTAGCACCGGGGAGCTGTTTTTT
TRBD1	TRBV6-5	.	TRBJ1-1	CASSNGQGGIF	TGTGCCAGCAGCAATGGACAGGGGGGTATCTTT
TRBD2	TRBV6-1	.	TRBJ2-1	CASRREGYYNEQFF	TGTGCCAGCAGGAGGGAGGGTTACTACAATGAGCAGTTCTTC
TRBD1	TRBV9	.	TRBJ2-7	CASSLTGQSSYEQYF	TGTGCCAGCAGCTTAACGGGACAGAGCTCCTACGAGCAGTACTTC
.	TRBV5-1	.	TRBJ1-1	CASSLGGPPAPEAFF	TGCGCCAGCAGCTTGGGGGGACCACCCGCCCCTGAAGCTTTCTTT
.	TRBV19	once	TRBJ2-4	CASSIDQSYQYF	TGTGCCAGTAGTATAGATCAGAGCTACCAGTACTTC
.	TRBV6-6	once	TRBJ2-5	CASSYSSVDRRETQYF	TGTGCCAGCAGTTACTCGTCGGTAGACAGGCGGGAGACCCAGTACTTC
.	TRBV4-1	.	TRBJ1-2	CASSQEMGLGGYTF	TGCGCCAGCAGCCAAGAAATGGGTTTAGGTGGCTACACCTTC
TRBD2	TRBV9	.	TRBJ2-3	CASSVGGLAGMGDTQYF	TGTGCCAGCAGCGTAGGCGGACTAGCGGGGATGGGGGATACGCAGTATTTT